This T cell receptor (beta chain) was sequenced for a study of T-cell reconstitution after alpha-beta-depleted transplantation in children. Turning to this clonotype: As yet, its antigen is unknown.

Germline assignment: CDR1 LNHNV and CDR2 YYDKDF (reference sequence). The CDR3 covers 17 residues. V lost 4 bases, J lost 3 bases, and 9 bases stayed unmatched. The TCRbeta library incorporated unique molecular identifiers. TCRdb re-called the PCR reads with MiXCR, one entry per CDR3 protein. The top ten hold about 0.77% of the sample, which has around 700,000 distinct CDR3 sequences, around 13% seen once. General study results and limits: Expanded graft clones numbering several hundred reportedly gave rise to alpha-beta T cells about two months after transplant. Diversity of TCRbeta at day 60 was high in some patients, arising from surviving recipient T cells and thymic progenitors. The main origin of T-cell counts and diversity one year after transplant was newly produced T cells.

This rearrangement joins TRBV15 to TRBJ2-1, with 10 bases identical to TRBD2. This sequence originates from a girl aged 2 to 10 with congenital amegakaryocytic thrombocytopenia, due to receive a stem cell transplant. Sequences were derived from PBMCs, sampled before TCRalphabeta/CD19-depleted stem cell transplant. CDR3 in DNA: TGTGCCACCAGCACCCCTCTGAGCGGGAGGGACTACAATGAGCAGTTCTTC. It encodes CATSTPLSGRDYNEQFF.